This T cell receptor (beta chain) was identified during a study of T cell repertoires in cytomegalovirus infection. Overall study findings and caveats: The response measured ex vivo was dominated by TCR beta clonotypes (HLA-C-restricted and CMV-specific).

This clonotype was recorded many times. No antigen is known for it. The CDR3 has 15 amino acids. V dropped 5 bases and J dropped 4; count of bases not matched to a gene: 10. TCRdb reanalysed the reads using MiXCR and keeps one entry per CDR3 protein. The sample carries about 400,000 distinct CDR3 sequences, 15% to 20% recorded once. The TCR was taken from a human donor in good health (CMV status not recorded). Some clones in this sample may be carry-over from other donors' samples. Sequencing was performed on PBMCs. The chain joins TRBV12-3 or TRBV12-4 to TRBJ1-1, with 7 bases fitting TRBD1. CDR3 in amino acids: CASSLDRQGSTEAFF. The CDR3 region has the DNA TGTGCCAGCAGTCTGGATCGACAGGGAAGCACTGAAGCTTTCTTT.